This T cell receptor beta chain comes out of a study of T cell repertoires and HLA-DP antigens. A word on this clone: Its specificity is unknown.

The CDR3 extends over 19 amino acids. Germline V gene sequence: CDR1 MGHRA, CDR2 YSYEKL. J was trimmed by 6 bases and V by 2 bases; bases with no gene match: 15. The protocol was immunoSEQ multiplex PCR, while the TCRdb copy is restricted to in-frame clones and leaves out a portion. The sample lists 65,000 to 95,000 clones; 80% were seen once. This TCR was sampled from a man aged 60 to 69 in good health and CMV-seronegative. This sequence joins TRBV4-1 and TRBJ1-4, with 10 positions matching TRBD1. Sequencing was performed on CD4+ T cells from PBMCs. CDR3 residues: CASSQTRGGQGRMDEKLFF. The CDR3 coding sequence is TGCGCCAGCAGCCAAACCCGAGGGGGACAGGGGAGGATGGATGAAAAACTGTTTTTT.